A single sample is the source of the 15 T cell receptor beta chains below, sequenced in a study of cytomegalovirus exposure and HLA in healthy donors (dated by TCRdb to the late 2010s). Libraries were made using the immunoSEQ multiplex PCR assay. For the multiplex PCR, a mixture combining 60 forward primers for TCR Vbeta segments and 13 reverse primers for TCR Jbeta segments was used. TCRdb took over this immuneACCESS table, retaining in-frame rearrangements with V and J assigned. Such tables are incomplete; in checked studies, under half of the missing clones stem from an unresolved V gene, and the remainder is unexplained. The sample contains 200,000 to 250,000 clones, 75% to 80% of them found a single time. Under 2% of the sample is in the top ten clones. The sample was PBMCs. Receptors were obtained from a man between 18 and 35 years old in good health and CMV-seronegative.

V and J are TRBV4-2 and TRBJ2-2, with 13 bases lining up with TRBD2. The trim removed 2 bases at V and 4 bases at J, leaving 7 bases unmatched. The germline CDR1 and CDR2 sequences are LGHNA and YNFKEQ. The CDR3 totals 18 residues. The CDR3 DNA reads as TGTGCCAGCAGCCAACCCGGACTAGCGGGGGTAACCACCGGGGAGCTGTTTTTT. Translated, it gives CASSQPGLAGVTTGELFF.

This clone was counted a few times. This CDR3 reads CASSQRGVGELFF. CDR3 DNA: TGTGCCAGCAGCCAGCGAGGAGTCGGGGAGCTGTTTTTT. This chain uses TRBV11-3 with TRBJ2-2; D gene unclear. The V and J ends lost 5 bases and 7 bases respectively, with 11 bases between them. The CDR3 is 13 residues long. Germline CDR1 is SGHNT and CDR2 is YENEEA.

V is TRBV11-2 and J is TRBJ1-1; D perhaps matches TRBD1 (5 bases). The germline CDR1 and CDR2 sequences are SGHAT and FQNNGV. This CDR3 contains 15 residues. V was clipped by 2 bases and J by 0 bases, with 10 bases between them. This chain's CDR3 is CASSLQGSMNTEAFF. In nucleotides, the CDR3 is TGTGCCAGCAGCTTACAGGGATCAATGAACACTGAAGCTTTCTTT.

The sample holds a few counts of this clone. The CDR3 protein is CASSSGQAPRAQYF. The CDR3 DNA reads TGTGCCAGCAGCTCCGGACAGGCGCCTAGGGCCCAGTACTTC. This sequence joins TRBV7-3 and TRBJ2-5; 7 bases line up with TRBD1. The CDR3 contains 14 residues. The germline V gene has CDR1 SGHTA and CDR2 FQGTGA. Unmatched junction bases numbered 11, after V lost 4 bases and J lost 9 bases.

The chain joins TRBV11-2 to TRBJ2-5; 8 bases are shared with TRBD1. CDR1 and CDR2 from the germline V gene are SGHAT and FQNNGV. The CDR3 extends over 16 amino acids. V shed 0 bases, J shed 5 bases, and the junction held 8 bases outside the gene matches. In DNA, the CDR3 is TGTGCCAGCAGCTTAGATTCGGCAGGGGGCTCGGAGACCCAGTACTTC. Its translation is CASSLDSAGGSETQYF.

This chain connects TRBV7-2 to TRBJ1-4; 10 bases line up with TRBD1. With 0 bases clipped from V and 8 bases from J, the junction kept 12 bases outside the gene matches. The CDR3 totals 18 residues. The V gene's germline CDR1 is SGHTA and CDR2 FQGNSA. CDR3 sequence reads: CASSLARDRGRLGEKLFF. The DNA for the CDR3 is TGTGCCAGCAGCTTAGCGCGTGACAGGGGGCGCCTCGGGGAAAAACTGTTTTTT.

V usage is TRBV4-3 and J usage is TRBJ1-1; the D gene is possibly TRBD1 (5 bases). Trimming left V 0 bases short and J 2 bases short, with 31 bases between. The CDR3 is made up of 22 amino acids. CDR1 and CDR2 from the germline V gene are LGHNA and YSLEER. CDR3 region: CASSQDSDRTRAAGNINTEAFF. The CDR3 DNA follows: TGCGCCAGCAGCCAAGATTCTGATCGGACCAGGGCTGCTGGCAACATAAACACTGAAGCTTTCTTT.

The chain employs TRBV28 and TRBJ2-2; TRBD2 agrees at 9 bases. The CDR3 has 17 residues. The junction had 11 bases not matched to a gene; V was cut back by 3 bases and J by 6 bases. Germline CDR1 is MDHEN and CDR2 is SYDVKM. The CDR3 spells CASSLVAGVGTAGELFF. Here the CDR3 DNA reads TGTGCCAGCAGTTTGGTAGCGGGAGTCGGCACAGCCGGGGAGCTGTTTTTT.

The V and J genes are TRBV7-9 and TRBJ2-1, with 11 bases aligning to TRBD2. The junction had 5 bases not matched to a gene; V was cut back by 7 bases and J by 3 bases. This CDR3 region has 15 residues. From germline, CDR1 is SEHNR and CDR2 FQNEAQ (reference sequence). The CDR3, as DNA: TGTGCCAGCACCACTCTAGCGGGAGGCTACAATGAGCAGTTCTTC. Its translation: CASTTLAGGYNEQFF.

The V call is TRBV9, the J call TRBJ1-1, with 7 nucleotides matching TRBD1. This CDR3 contains 14 residues. The V gene's germline CDR1 is SGDLS and CDR2 YYNGEE. With V trimmed by 4 bases and J by 4 bases, 7 bases remained unmatched. The CDR3 protein is CASSTTGSGTEAFF. The CDR3 DNA follows: TGTGCCAGCAGCACGACAGGGAGTGGCACTGAAGCTTTCTTT.

The rearrangement joins TRBV11-2 to TRBJ1-3, with D perhaps matching TRBD1 (6 bases). Trimming shortened V by 3 bases and J by 4 bases, and 10 bases separated the two germline ends. Germline CDR1 SGHAT, CDR2 FQNNGV. This CDR3 has 14 residues. The CDR3 loop reads CASSFTGTGNTIYF. The CDR3 DNA follows: TGTGCCAGCAGCTTCACAGGGACAGGAAACACCATATATTTT.

V usage is TRBV5-6 and J usage is TRBJ2-7, with 7 nucleotides matching TRBD1. Looked up from germline, CDR1 is SGHDT and CDR2 is YYEEEE. J lost 2 bases, V lost 3 bases, and 8 bases had no gene match. This CDR3 is built from 15 residues. The CDR3 sequence is CASSSTGQDAYEQYF. The DNA of the CDR3 is TGTGCCAGCAGCTCGACTGGACAGGACGCCTACGAGCAGTACTTC.

The rearrangement links TRBV7-2 to TRBJ1-3; TRBD1 matches at 7 bases. V was clipped by 5 bases and J by 4 bases; unmatched bases: 5. The germline V gene encodes CDR1 SGHTA and CDR2 FQGNSA. CDR3 length: 14 amino acids. The CDR3 spells CASSATGAGNTIYF. The CDR3, as DNA: TGTGCCAGCAGCGCAACAGGGGCCGGAAACACCATATATTTT.

V is TRBV7-6 and J is TRBJ2-7; 9 bases are a match to TRBD1. This CDR3 contains 16 residues. J lost 3 bases, V lost 5 bases, and 11 bases had no gene match. CDR1 SGHVS and CDR2 FNYEAQ come from the germline V gene. CDR3 nucleotides: TGTGCCAGCAGCGCCCAGACCGGGACAGGGAACTACGAGCAGTACTTC. Its protein is CASSAQTGTGNYEQYF.

The chain is built from TRBV7-9 and TRBJ2-3; 10 positions agree with TRBD1. Germline CDR1 and CDR2: SEHNR and FQNEAQ (reference sequence). Unmatched junction bases numbered 1, after V lost 0 bases and J lost 13 bases. The CDR3 loop spans 12 amino acids. CDR3 amino acids: CASSLAGTGEYF. DNA for the CDR3: TGTGCCAGCAGCTTAGCCGGGACAGGGGAGTATTTT. Supplemented by reference TRBV7-9 and TRBJ2-3, the full variable domain reads DTGVSQNPRHKITKRGQNVTFRCDPISEHNRLYWYRQTLGQGPEFLTYFQNEAQLEKSRLLSDRFSAERPKGSFSTLEIQRTEQGDSAMYLCASSLAGTGEYFGPGTRLTVL.